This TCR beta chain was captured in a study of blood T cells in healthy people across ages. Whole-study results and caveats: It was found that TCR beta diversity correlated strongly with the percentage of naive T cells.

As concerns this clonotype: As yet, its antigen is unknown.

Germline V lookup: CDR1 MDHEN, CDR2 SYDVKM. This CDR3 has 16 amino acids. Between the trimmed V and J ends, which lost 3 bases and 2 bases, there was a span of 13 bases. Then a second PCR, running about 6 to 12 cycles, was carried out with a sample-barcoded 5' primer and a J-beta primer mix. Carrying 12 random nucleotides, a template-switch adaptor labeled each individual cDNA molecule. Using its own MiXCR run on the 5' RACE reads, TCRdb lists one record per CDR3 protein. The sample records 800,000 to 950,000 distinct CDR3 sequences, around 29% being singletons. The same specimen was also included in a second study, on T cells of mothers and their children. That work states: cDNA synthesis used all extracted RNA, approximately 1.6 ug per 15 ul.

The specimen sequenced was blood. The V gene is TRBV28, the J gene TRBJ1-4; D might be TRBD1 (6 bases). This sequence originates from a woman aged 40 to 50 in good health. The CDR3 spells CASSFPRGRTNEKLFF. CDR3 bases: TGTGCCAGCAGTTTTCCCAGGGGCAGGACTAATGAAAAACTGTTTTTT. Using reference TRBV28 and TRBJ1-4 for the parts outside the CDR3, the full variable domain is DVKVTQSSRYLVKRTGEKVFLECVQDMDHENMFWYRQDPGLGLRLIYFSYDVKMKEKGDIPEGYSVSREKKERFSLILESASTNQTSMYLCASSFPRGRTNEKLFFGSGTQLSVL.